The text below deals with one T cell receptor beta chain. What it binds is not known. The CDR3 contains 15 residues. The V gene's germline CDR1 is MNHGY and CDR2 SAAAGT. The V and J ends lost 7 bases and 8 bases, in that order; junction bases with no gene match: 11. This specimen belongs to a study of T cell repertoires in cytomegalovirus infection. Findings of the study overall: CMV-specific HLA-C-restricted TCR beta clonotypes dominated the ex vivo response.

TCRdb reanalysed the reads using MiXCR and keeps one entry per CDR3 protein. The sample holds some 920,000 distinct CDR3 sequences, around 30% seen once. This chain uses TRBV6-8 with TRBJ1-6; 7 positions match TRBD1. Sequencing used cultured CD8+ T cells from PBMCs, obtained from culture after CMV antigen stimulation. The TCR was taken from a human donor in good health (CMV status not recorded). Some clones in this sample may be carry-over from other donors' samples. The CDR3 here is CASTPARQGYSPLHF. CDR3 sequence (DNA): TGTGCCAGCACCCCCGCCCGACAGGGTTATTCACCCCTCCACTTT.